The source of this TCR beta chain is a study of blood T cell repertoires in COVID-19. The overall study: Sample material is recorded as cDNA or gDNA derived from T cells, B-cell-depleted T cells, or PBMCs.

V was pared by 5 bases and J by 5 bases, with 7 bases between. The CDR3 has 11 amino acids. In germline, CDR1 is GTSNPN, CDR2 SVGIG (reference sequence). This table comes from immunoSEQ multiplex PCR, and its TCRdb copy is limited to in-frame clones, with some not included. Found here are fewer than 85,000 clones, around 90% of them singletons; the top ten hold 7.5% to 9%. This clonotype was obtained from a human donor in a cohort sampled during active COVID-19. Specimen: peripheral blood. The chain carries TRBV30 and TRBJ2-1; D may be TRBD1 (5 bases). The CDR3, as DNA: TGTGCCTGGGGGGCGGACAATGAGCAGTTCTTC. Translated, it gives CAWGADNEQFF.